These 12 T cell receptor beta chains were all obtained from the same sample, sequenced in a study of cytomegalovirus exposure and HLA in healthy donors. Vbeta (60) and Jbeta (13) primers were used in the PCR. Sequencing was performed with immunoSEQ multiplex PCR; in TCRdb, only in-frame clones are kept and a portion is missing. Of more than 75,000 clones in the sample, approximately 90% were seen once. Sequencing was carried out using PBMCs. Every receptor here comes from a young man in good health and CMV-seronegative.

The V and J genes are TRBV27 and TRBJ1-1, with 8 positions matching TRBD1. CDR3 length equals 12 residues. Germline assignment: CDR1 MNHEY and CDR2 SMNVEV (reference sequence). V trimming: 8 bases; J trimming: 2 bases; junction bases outside the gene matches: 1. The CDR3 is CASGQGNTEAFF. CDR3 nucleotides: TGTGCCAGCGGACAGGGTAACACTGAAGCTTTCTTT.

The V call is TRBV7-9, the J call TRBJ2-1; TRBD1 matches at 8 bases. Germline CDR1 is SEHNR and CDR2 is FQNEAQ (reference sequence). V was pared by 10 bases and J by 10 bases, with 12 bases of the junction left unmatched. This CDR3 region has 13 residues. As DNA, the CDR3 is TGTGCCACCGCAGGGGGCGGGTCACGGGAGCAGTTCTTC. It yields the protein CATAGGGSREQFF.

The chain recombines TRBV9 with TRBJ1-1; TRBD1 might be the D (6 bases). V dropped 6 bases and J dropped 5 bases, with 26 bases sitting between them. In germline, CDR1 is SGDLS, CDR2 YYNGEE. CDR3 length equals 17 residues. DNA for the CDR3: TGTGCCAGCACCCCCGGGGGGGGGCTAAAAATAAATACTGAAGCTTTCTTT. Protein: CASTPGGGLKINTEAFF.

The rearrangement uses TRBV5-8 and TRBJ1-5, with 7 bases identical to TRBD1. CDR1 is SGHTS and CDR2 is YDEGEE in the germline V gene. The CDR3 has 13 amino acids. The trim removed 4 bases at V and 8 bases at J, leaving 6 bases unmatched. The CDR3 DNA is TGTGCCAGCAGCCGACAGGGTGGGAAGCCCCAGCATTTT. As protein: CASSRQGGKPQHF.

In this sample, this clone turned up once. The chain has TRBV2 and TRBJ1-4; TRBD1 agrees at 7 bases. Germline trimming cut 9 bases from V and 7 bases from J; bases unmatched to any gene: 5. The CDR3 is 12 residues long. Germline CDR1 SNHLY, CDR2 FYNNEI. The DNA for the CDR3 is TGTGCCAGTTCCAACAGGGGTGAAAAACTGTTTTTT. The encoded protein is CASSNRGEKLFF.

This chain links TRBV7-9 with TRBJ2-7, with TRBD1 matching 7 bases. This CDR3 has 14 amino acids. V was pared by 4 bases and J by 3 bases, with 6 bases of the junction left unmatched. Germline V gene data show CDR1 as SEHNR and CDR2 as FQNEAQ (reference sequence). This CDR3 reads CASSSLTGLYEQYF. The DNA of the CDR3 is TGTGCCAGCAGCTCGCTGACAGGGCTCTACGAGCAGTACTTC.

The J gene is TRBJ2-1, the V gene TRBV5-4; the D gene is possibly TRBD2 (6 bases). Deletions cut 5 bases from V and 5 bases from J, with 14 bases between. This CDR3 is built from 14 residues. Germline V gene sequence: CDR1 SGHNT, CDR2 YYREEE (reference sequence). CDR3 bases: TGTGCCAGCAGGTTCCGGGACTTCAACAATGAGCAGTTCTTC. It yields the protein CASRFRDFNNEQFF.

The V and J genes are TRBV5-1 and TRBJ1-4; no definite D call. From germline, CDR1 is SGHRS and CDR2 YFSETQ. The CDR3 extends over 16 amino acids. V was trimmed by 0 bases and J by 8 bases, leaving 17 bases between them. This CDR3 reads CASSLEQSGGTEKLFF. In nucleotides, the CDR3 is TGCGCCAGCAGCTTGGAGCAGTCGGGAGGTACCGAAAAACTGTTTTTT.

Comment on this clone: At one end, the junction sequence differs from germline, possibly due to a read error. The chain links TRBV4-1 to TRBJ2-1, with 7 bases fitting TRBD1. This CDR3 has 13 residues. Germline V gene sequence: CDR1 MGHRA, CDR2 YSYEKL. The CDR3 DNA reads as TGCGCCAGCAGCCAAGCCCAGGGCAGACAGGGACTCTTC. It codes for CASSQAQGRQGLF.

This chain links TRBV15 with TRBJ1-1, with D maybe TRBD1 (6 bases). The V and J ends lost 0 bases and 1 base respectively, with 9 bases between them. The CDR3 runs to 15 residues. Germline lookup yields CDR1 LNHNV and CDR2 YYDKDF (reference sequence). In DNA, the CDR3 is TGTGCCACCAGCAGAGATCCAGGGGAGAACACTGAAGCTTTCTTT. This sequence encodes CATSRDPGENTEAFF.

The gene calls are TRBV30 and TRBJ2-3; D may be TRBD2 (5 bases). This CDR3 comprises 12 residues. Trimming removed 3 bases from V and 4 bases from J, with 8 bases in between. Germline lookup yields CDR1 GTSNPN and CDR2 SVGIG (reference sequence). The CDR3 nucleotides are TGTGCCTGGAGCCCCGGGGCAGATACGCAGTATTTT. As protein: CAWSPGADTQYF. Complete variable domain (other parts from reference TRBV30 and TRBJ2-3): SQTIHQWPATLVQPVGSPLSLECTVEGTSNPNLYWYRQAAGRGLQLLFYSVGIGQISSEVPQNLSASRPQDRQFILSSKKLLLSDSGFYLCAWSPGADTQYFGPGTRLTVL.

This sequence joins TRBV5-1 and TRBJ1-1; D is perhaps TRBD1 (5 bases). The germline V gene encodes CDR1 SGHRS and CDR2 YFSETQ. Trimming removed 1 base from V and 1 base from J, with 23 bases in between. CDR3 size: 19 residues. As DNA, the CDR3 is TGCGCCAGCAGCTTGAGAGAGGAGGGACGCTCCCGGGGGAACACTGAAGCTTTCTTT. Amino acid sequence: CASSLREEGRSRGNTEAFF. Drawing the rest from reference TRBV5-1 and TRBJ1-1, the complete variable domain is KAGVTQTPRYLIKTRGQQVTLSCSPISGHRSVSWYQQTPGQGLQFLFEYFSETQRNKGNFPGRFSGRQFSNSRSEMNVSTLELGDSALYLCASSLREEGRSRGNTEAFFGQGTRLTVV.